The clone carrying this T cell receptor (beta chain) was seen a handful of times. Its antigen is unidentified. After extraction with the RNeasy kit, roughly 0.45 to 1 ug of the RNA was reverse transcribed using random hexamers. MiXCR, applied by TCRdb to the immunoSEQ multiplex PCR reads, yields one record per CDR3 protein. The sample lists some 77,000 distinct CDR3 sequences; 93% were seen once. The CDR3 contains 17 residues. Germline V gene lookup returns CDR1 SGDLS and CDR2 YYNGEE. V was pared by 0 bases and J by 0 bases, with 13 bases between. The record originates from a study of CD8 T cells in Susac syndrome. The study, taken as a whole, reports: A relatively small number of individuals underwent TCR sequencing and HLA analysis. The authors found no clonal expansion in Susac syndrome CD4+ T cell repertoires.

Input material: CD4+ T cells from PBMCs. V usage is TRBV9 and J usage is TRBJ1-3; D call uncertain. The receptor was isolated from a human donor with Susac syndrome. The CDR3 DNA reads as TGTGCCAGCAGCGTAGACCCTCGACGGAACTCTGGAAACACCATATATTTT. Its protein product is CASSVDPRRNSGNTIYF.